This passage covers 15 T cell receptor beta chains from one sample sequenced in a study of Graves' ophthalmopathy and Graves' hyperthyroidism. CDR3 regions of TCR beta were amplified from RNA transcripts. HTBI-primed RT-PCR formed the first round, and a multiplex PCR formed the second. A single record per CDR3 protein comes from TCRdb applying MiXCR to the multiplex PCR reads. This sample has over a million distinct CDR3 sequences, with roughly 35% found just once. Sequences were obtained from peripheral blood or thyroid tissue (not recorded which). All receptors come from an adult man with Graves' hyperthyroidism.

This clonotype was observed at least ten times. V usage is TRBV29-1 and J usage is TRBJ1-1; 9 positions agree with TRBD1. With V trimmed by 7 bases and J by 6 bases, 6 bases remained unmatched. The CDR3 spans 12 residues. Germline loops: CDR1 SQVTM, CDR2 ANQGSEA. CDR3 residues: CSGDRGTSEAFF. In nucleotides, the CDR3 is TGCAGCGGAGACAGGGGGACGTCTGAAGCTTTCTTT.

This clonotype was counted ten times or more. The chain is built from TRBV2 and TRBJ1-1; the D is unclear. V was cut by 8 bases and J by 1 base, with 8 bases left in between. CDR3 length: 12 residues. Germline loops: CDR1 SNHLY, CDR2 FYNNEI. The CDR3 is CASAPGNTEAFF. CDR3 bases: TGTGCCAGCGCCCCGGGGAACACTGAAGCTTTCTTT.

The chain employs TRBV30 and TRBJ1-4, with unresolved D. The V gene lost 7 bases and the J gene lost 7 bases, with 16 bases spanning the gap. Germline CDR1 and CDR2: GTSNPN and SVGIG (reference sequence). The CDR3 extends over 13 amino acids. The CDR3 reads CASMDWVGEKLFF. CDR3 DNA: TGTGCCTCCATGGATTGGGTCGGTGAAAAACTGTTTTTT. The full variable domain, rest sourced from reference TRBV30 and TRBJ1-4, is SQTIHQWPATLVQPVGSPLSLECTVEGTSNPNLYWYRQAAGRGLQLLFYSVGIGQISSEVPQNLSASRPQDRQFILSSKKLLLSDSGFYLCASMDWVGEKLFFGSGTQLSVL.

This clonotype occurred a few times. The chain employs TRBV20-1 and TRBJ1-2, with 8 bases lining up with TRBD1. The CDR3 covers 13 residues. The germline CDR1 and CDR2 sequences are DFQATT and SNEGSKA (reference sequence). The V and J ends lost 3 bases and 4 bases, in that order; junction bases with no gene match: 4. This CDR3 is CSARDRAIYGYTF. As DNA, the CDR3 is TGCAGTGCTAGGGACAGGGCGATCTATGGCTACACCTTC.

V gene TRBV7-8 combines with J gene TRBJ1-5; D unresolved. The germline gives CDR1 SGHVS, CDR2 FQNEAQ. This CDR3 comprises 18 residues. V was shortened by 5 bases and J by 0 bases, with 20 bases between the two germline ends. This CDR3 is CASSPIQRGILSNQPQHF. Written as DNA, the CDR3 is TGTGCCAGCAGCCCCATACAACGCGGGATTCTTAGCAATCAGCCCCAGCATTTT.

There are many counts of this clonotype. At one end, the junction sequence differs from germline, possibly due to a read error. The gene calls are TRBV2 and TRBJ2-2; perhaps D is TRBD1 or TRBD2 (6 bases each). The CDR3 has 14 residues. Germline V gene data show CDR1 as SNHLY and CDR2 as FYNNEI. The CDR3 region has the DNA TGCGCCAGCAGAGGGGGGCCGAACACCGGGGAGCTGTTTTTT. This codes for CASRGGPNTGELFF. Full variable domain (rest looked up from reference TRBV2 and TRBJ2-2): EPEVTQTPSHQVTQMGQEVILRCVPISNHLYFYWYRQILGQKVEFLVSFYNNEISEKSEIFDDQFSVERPDGSNFTLKIRSTKLEDSAMYFCASRGGPNTGELFFGEGSRLTVL.

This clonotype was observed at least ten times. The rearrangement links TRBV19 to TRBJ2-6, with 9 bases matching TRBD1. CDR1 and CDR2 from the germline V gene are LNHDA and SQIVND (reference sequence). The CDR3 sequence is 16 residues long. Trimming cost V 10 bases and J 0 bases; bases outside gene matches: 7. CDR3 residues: CATETGGVSGANVLTF. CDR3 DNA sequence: TGTGCCACTGAAACAGGGGGCGTCTCTGGGGCCAACGTCCTGACTTTC.

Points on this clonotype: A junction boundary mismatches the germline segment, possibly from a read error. The CDR3 reads CASSQGRDSNQPQLF. DNA of the CDR3: TGCGCCAGCAGCCAAGGGCGAGATAGCAATCAGCCCCAGCTTTTT. The rearrangement links TRBV4-3 to TRBJ1-5, with D uncertain. The CDR3 consists of 15 residues. Germline loops: CDR1 LGHNA, CDR2 YSLEER.

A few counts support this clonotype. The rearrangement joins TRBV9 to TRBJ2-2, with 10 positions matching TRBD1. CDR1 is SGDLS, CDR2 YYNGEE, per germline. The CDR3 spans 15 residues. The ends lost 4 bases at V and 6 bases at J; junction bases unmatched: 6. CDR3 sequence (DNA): TGTGCCAGCAGCACAACCGGGACAGGGGCCGGGGAGCTGTTTTTT. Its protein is CASSTTGTGAGELFF. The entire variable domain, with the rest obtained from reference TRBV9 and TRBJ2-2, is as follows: DSGVTQTPKHLITATGQRVTLRCSPRSGDLSVYWYQQSLDQGLQFLIQYYNGEERAKGNILERFSAQQFPDLHSELNLSSLELGDSALYFCASSTTGTGAGELFFGEGSRLTVL.

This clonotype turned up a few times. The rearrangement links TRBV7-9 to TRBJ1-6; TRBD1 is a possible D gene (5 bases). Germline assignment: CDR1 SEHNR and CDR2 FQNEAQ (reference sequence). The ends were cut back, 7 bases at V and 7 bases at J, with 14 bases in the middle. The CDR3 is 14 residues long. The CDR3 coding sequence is TGTGCCAGCAACGGGGGAGATTCAAATTCACCCCTCCACTTT. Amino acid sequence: CASNGGDSNSPLHF.

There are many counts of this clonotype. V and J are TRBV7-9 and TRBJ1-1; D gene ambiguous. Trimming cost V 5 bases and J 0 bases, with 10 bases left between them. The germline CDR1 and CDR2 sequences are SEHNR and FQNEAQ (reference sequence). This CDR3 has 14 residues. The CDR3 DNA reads TGTGCCAGCAGCCTCAAACAAGTGAACACTGAAGCTTTCTTT. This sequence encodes CASSLKQVNTEAFF. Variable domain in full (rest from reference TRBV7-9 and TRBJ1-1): DTGVSQNPRHKITKRGQNVTFRCDPISEHNRLYWYRQTLGQGPEFLTYFQNEAQLEKSRLLSDRFSAERPKGSFSTLEIQRTEQGDSAMYLCASSLKQVNTEAFFGQGTRLTVV.

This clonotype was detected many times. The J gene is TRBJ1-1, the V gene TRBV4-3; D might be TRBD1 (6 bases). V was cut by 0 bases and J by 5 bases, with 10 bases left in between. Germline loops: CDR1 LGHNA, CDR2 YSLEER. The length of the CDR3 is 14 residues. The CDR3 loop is CASSQEMRGTEAFF. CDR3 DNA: TGCGCCAGCAGCCAAGAAATGAGGGGGACTGAAGCTTTCTTT.

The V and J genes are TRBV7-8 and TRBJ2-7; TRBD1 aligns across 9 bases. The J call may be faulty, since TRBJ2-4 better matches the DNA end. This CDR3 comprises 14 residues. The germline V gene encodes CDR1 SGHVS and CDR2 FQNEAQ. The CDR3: CASSSGQGGNIQYF. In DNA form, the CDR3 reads TGTGCCAGCAGCTCGGGACAGGGAGGAAACATTCAGTACTTC.

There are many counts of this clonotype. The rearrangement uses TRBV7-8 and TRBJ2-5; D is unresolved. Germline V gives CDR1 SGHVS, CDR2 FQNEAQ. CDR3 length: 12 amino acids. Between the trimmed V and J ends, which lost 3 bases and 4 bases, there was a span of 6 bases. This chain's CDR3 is CASSFTRETQYF. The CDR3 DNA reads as TGTGCCAGCAGCTTCACCCGAGAGACCCAGTACTTC.

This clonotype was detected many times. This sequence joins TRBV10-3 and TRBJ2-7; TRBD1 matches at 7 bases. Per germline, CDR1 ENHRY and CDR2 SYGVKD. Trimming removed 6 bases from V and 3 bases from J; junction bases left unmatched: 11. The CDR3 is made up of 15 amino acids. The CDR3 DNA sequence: TGTGCCATCAGGGAAACAGGGGAGCGGTTCTACGAGCAGTACTTC. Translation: CAIRETGERFYEQYF.